This record looks at one T cell receptor beta chain sequence and its context. Its antigen is not identified. This entry comes from a study of cytotoxic CD8 clonotypes in ibrutinib-treated CLL. The junction had 7 bases not matched to a gene; V was cut back by 5 bases and J by 1 base. Per the germline V gene, CDR1 is MNHEY and CDR2 is SMNVEV (reference sequence). CDR3 length: 15 residues. The method was immunoSEQ multiplex PCR; TCRdb's version includes in-frame clones alone and lacks a portion of them. Of roughly 70,000 clones listed, approximately 80% were seen once; the top ten hold roughly 7.1%. The study, taken as a whole, reports: Public clonotypes were seen rarely and were contracted or stable on treatment. Patients with sustained remission and those progressing were sampled at differing times. A rise in clonality was seen at ibrutinib response, and a fall back toward baseline was seen at progression.

The J gene is TRBJ1-1, the V gene TRBV27, with 7 bases identical to TRBD1. The TCR originated in a human donor with chronic lymphocytic leukemia. The sequenced sample was PBMCs, obtained at disease progression, from a patient treated with ibrutinib. CDR3 sequence: CASSRRDRRNTEAFF. The CDR3 DNA is TGTGCCAGCAGTAGACGGGACAGAAGGAACACTGAAGCTTTCTTT.